This entry lists 16 T cell receptor beta chains sequenced from one sample in a study of blood T cells in healthy people across ages. A second 7 to 11 cycle PCR used barcoded and J-beta primers. MiXCR, applied by TCRdb to the 5' RACE reads, yields one record per CDR3 protein. The sample carries hundreds of thousands of distinct CDR3 sequences, approximately 55% recorded once. The specimen was blood. These receptors were collected from a man older than 75 in good health.

The genes are TRBV20-1 and TRBJ2-3, with 9 positions matching TRBD2. Unmatched junction bases numbered 12, after V lost 4 bases and J lost 4 bases. The CDR3 sequence is 16 residues long. The germline gives CDR1 DFQATT, CDR2 SNEGSKA (reference sequence). The CDR3: CSANPGLAPSADTQYF. CDR3 in DNA: TGCAGTGCTAACCCGGGACTAGCACCAAGCGCAGATACGCAGTATTTT.

A word on this clonotype: A junction end diverges from the germline sequence, so it may reflect a read error. The V and J genes are TRBV6-6 and TRBJ2-1; D not resolved. The V gene's germline CDR1 is MNHNY and CDR2 SVGAGI (reference sequence). CDR3 length: 14 residues. CDR3 nucleotides: TGTGCCAGCAGTTACTCGAATCCAGTCAATCAGCAGTTCTTC. Its translation is CASSYSNPVNQQFF.

The chain is built from TRBV27 and TRBJ2-1; 11 positions agree with TRBD2. The CDR3 loop spans 18 amino acids. V lost 2 bases and J lost 2; bases outside the gene matches: 8. Germline V gene sequence: CDR1 MNHEY, CDR2 SMNVEV (reference sequence). For the CDR3, the DNA is TGTGCCAGCAGTTTAAAACTAGCGGGAGTTCAGGCCTACAATGAGCAGTTCTTC. It codes for CASSLKLAGVQAYNEQFF.

This chain connects TRBV7-3 to TRBJ2-1; no clear D gene. CDR3 length equals 16 residues. V was pared by 5 bases and J by 6 bases, with 20 bases between. Germline-derived CDR1 and CDR2 are SGHTA and FQGTGA. The CDR3 spells CASSPTRVVRTNEQFF. The CDR3 bases are TGTGCCAGCAGCCCCACCCGGGTGGTTAGAACCAATGAGCAGTTCTTC.

The chain has TRBV6-1 and TRBJ1-1, with a possible D match to TRBD1 (6 bases). V lost 2 bases to trimming and J lost 4 bases, with 14 bases between them. Germline V CDR1 and CDR2: MNHNS, SASEGT. The CDR3 is made up of 15 amino acids. CDR3 region: CASSEFQGRVTEAFF. The DNA of the CDR3 is TGTGCCAGCAGTGAATTCCAGGGGAGAGTCACTGAAGCTTTCTTT.

This clonotype was counted only a few times. J is TRBJ2-3 and V is TRBV27; TRBD2 matches at 9 bases. This CDR3 contains 17 residues. Germline assignment: CDR1 MNHEY and CDR2 SMNVEV (reference sequence). The junction had 11 bases not matched to a gene; V was cut back by 2 bases and J by 5 bases. CDR3 bases: TGTGCCAGCAGTTTAGTCGGGGGTAGCGGGAGAGTAGATACGCAGTATTTT. Its translation is CASSLVGGSGRVDTQYF.

The chain couples TRBV14 to TRBJ2-5; D remains ambiguous. Looked up from germline, CDR1 is SGHDN and CDR2 is FVKESK. Trimming stripped 4 bases from V and 2 bases from J, with 14 bases between. This CDR3 spans 15 amino acids. The CDR3 DNA reads TGTGCCAGCAGCCGAACTGGACCCAAACAAGAGACCCAGTACTTC. It codes for CASSRTGPKQETQYF.

This clonotype was counted between two and nine times. CDR3: CASSPRQGGTEAFF. The CDR3 DNA follows: TGTGCCAGCAGCCCGAGGCAGGGGGGCACTGAAGCTTTCTTT. The J gene is TRBJ1-1, the V gene TRBV11-1; 7 bases match TRBD1. V was clipped by 5 bases and J by 4 bases; unmatched bases: 7. Germline V gene sequence: CDR1 SGHAT, CDR2 FQDESV (reference sequence). CDR3 size: 14 residues.

Worth noting for this clonotype: Germline and junction disagree at one end, which may indicate a read error. CDR3 in DNA: TGTGCTAGCAGCTTAGAGGCCCGTTTCACAGATACGCAGTATTTT. This gives the protein CASSLEARFTDTQYF. The V gene is TRBV7-7, the J gene TRBJ2-3; D unclear. The CDR3 has 15 amino acids. Germline values: CDR1 SSHAT, CDR2 FNYEAQ (reference sequence).

The chain has TRBV5-5 and TRBJ2-7; TRBD2 aligns across 7 bases. The CDR3 spans 13 residues. Germline CDR1 reads SGHKS; CDR2 reads YYEKEE (reference sequence). The V gene end was trimmed by 7 bases and the J gene end by 3 bases; junction bases not matched to a gene: 7. CDR3 bases: TGTGCCAGCGAAGGGAGGGCCATCTACGAGCAGTACTTC. This translates into CASEGRAIYEQYF.

The rearrangement joins TRBV20-1 to TRBJ1-1, with 8 bases identical to TRBD1. V trimming: 5 bases; J trimming: 0 bases; junction bases outside the gene matches: 5. The CDR3 consists of 14 residues. Germline V gives CDR1 DFQATT, CDR2 SNEGSKA (reference sequence). The CDR3 DNA sequence: TGCAGTGCTCCCCGGACAGGGATGAACACTGAAGCTTTCTTT. Encoded protein: CSAPRTGMNTEAFF.

This clonotype has more than one count but fewer than ten. This chain joins TRBV27 and TRBJ2-7, with TRBD1 matching over 9 bases. After removal of 5 bases from V and 6 bases from J, the junction contained 8 bases not matched to a gene. This CDR3 is 14 amino acids long. Germline V gene sequence: CDR1 MNHEY, CDR2 SMNVEV (reference sequence). CDR3: CASSPQGTGSEQYF. CDR3 DNA: TGTGCCAGCAGTCCCCAAGGGACAGGGAGCGAGCAGTACTTC.

This chain uses TRBV6-2 or TRBV6-3 with TRBJ1-5; TRBD1 matches at 7 bases. Germline CDR1 reads MNHEY; CDR2 reads SVGEGT. This CDR3 contains 15 residues. V lost 6 bases and J lost 2; bases outside the gene matches: 7. The CDR3 region is CASRYDRAGNQPQHF. CDR3 in DNA: TGTGCCAGCAGATACGACAGGGCTGGCAATCAGCCCCAGCATTTT.

The V call is TRBV5-1, the J call TRBJ2-3, with 8 nucleotides matching TRBD2. This CDR3 region has 15 residues. Germline CDR1 and CDR2: SGHRS and YFSETQ. After removal of 1 base from V and 3 bases from J, the junction contained 4 bases not matched to a gene. CDR3 protein: CASSLSGLVTDTQYF. The CDR3 coding sequence is TGCGCCAGCAGCTTGTCGGGACTAGTGACAGATACGCAGTATTTT.

On this clonotype itself: The junction departs from the called germline gene at one end, perhaps through a read error. The rearrangement links TRBV7-2 to TRBJ2-7, with no clear D. Matching the DNA end better, TRBJ2-5 makes the J call doubtful. This CDR3 contains 15 residues. The germline V gene has CDR1 SGHTA and CDR2 FQGNSA. In nucleotides, the CDR3 is TGTGCCTGCAGCCCGCCATACGTGGGAAGGGAGACCCAGTACTTC. Translating gives CACSPPYVGRETQYF.

The chain joins TRBV21-1 to TRBJ2-1; the table's D call, TRBD2, has no DNA check behind it. TRBV21-1 is a known pseudogene. This CDR3 region has 16 residues. The CDR3 loop is CASSKAASGTLDEQFF. The CDR3 DNA reads as TGTGCCAGCAGCAAAGCCGCTAGCGGGACCCTTGATGAGCAGTTCTTC.